These 32 T cell receptor beta chains came from one sample sequenced in a study of T cell responses to AZD1222 COVID-19 vaccine. Clones were sequenced by immunoSEQ multiplex PCR, and TCRdb holds only the in-frame ones, with some missing. Among about 140,000 clones listed, roughly 91% were seen once. This sample comprised peripheral blood, obtained 28 days after the second AZD1222 dose. The receptors originated from an adult who received the AZD1222 COVID-19 vaccine.

V usage is TRBV5-1 and J usage is TRBJ1-4; TRBD1 agrees at 7 bases. Germline CDR1 reads SGHRS; CDR2 reads YFSETQ. The CDR3 contains 14 residues. Trimming cost V 0 bases and J 8 bases; bases outside gene matches: 4. CDR3 sequence: CASSLGQGGEKLFF. The CDR3, as DNA: TGCGCCAGCAGCTTGGGACAGGGTGGGGAAAAACTGTTTTTT. Full variable domain (missing parts from reference TRBV5-1 and TRBJ1-4): KAGVTQTPRYLIKTRGQQVTLSCSPISGHRSVSWYQQTPGQGLQFLFEYFSETQRNKGNFPGRFSGRQFSNSRSEMNVSTLELGDSALYLCASSLGQGGEKLFFGSGTQLSVL.

V and J are TRBV6-5 and TRBJ2-7; D perhaps matches TRBD2 (5 bases). Trimming left V 0 bases short and J 4 bases short, with 13 bases between. The CDR3 length is 15 residues. Germline CDR1 and CDR2: MNHEY and SVGAGI. In DNA form, the CDR3 reads TGTGCCAGCAGTTACTCTAACGGGGAGCCGTACGAGCAGTACTTC. Translating it yields CASSYSNGEPYEQYF.

The V call is TRBV5-8, the J call TRBJ1-6; D call uncertain. The V end lost 4 bases, the J end lost 11 bases, and 7 bases lay between the germline ends. This CDR3 comprises 11 residues. In germline, CDR1 is SGHTS, CDR2 YDEGEE. CDR3 region: CASSPRAPLHF. CDR3 coding DNA: TGTGCCAGCAGCCCGCGGGCACCCCTCCACTTT. The full variable domain, in which reference TRBV5-8 and TRBJ1-6 provide the parts outside the CDR3, is EAGVTQSPTHLIKTRGQQATLRCSPISGHTSVYWYQQALGLGLQFLLWYDEGEERNRGNFPPRFSGRQFPNYSSELNVNALELEDSALYLCASSPRAPLHFGNGTRLTVT.

V usage is TRBV7-9 and J usage is TRBJ2-6, with D perhaps TRBD1 (6 bases). Germline V gives CDR1 SEHNR, CDR2 FQNEAQ (reference sequence). This CDR3 region has 16 residues. The V end lost 3 bases, the J end lost 4 bases, and 13 bases lay between the germline ends. The CDR3 DNA follows: TGTGCCAGCAGCTTGAACAGGGTCTCCGGGGCCAACGTCCTGACTTTC. Its translation: CASSLNRVSGANVLTF.

The chain employs TRBV20-1 and TRBJ1-1; the D is unclear. Germline CDR1 reads DFQATT; CDR2 reads SNEGSKA (reference sequence). Trimming cost V 4 bases and J 0 bases, with 3 bases left between them. The CDR3 totals 11 residues. The CDR3, as DNA: TGCAGTGCTACGGTGAACACTGAAGCTTTCTTT. As protein: CSATVNTEAFF.

This clone is a singleton in its sample. V and J are TRBV6-1 and TRBJ2-7, with 7 bases aligning to TRBD1. The germline CDR1 and CDR2 sequences are MNHNS and SASEGT. V shed 1 base, J shed 4 bases, and the junction held 10 bases outside the gene matches. The CDR3 covers 16 residues. The DNA of the CDR3 is TGTGCCAGCAGTGAAGTAGGGGGCGCGGTACCTTACGAGCAGTACTTC. This gives the protein CASSEVGGAVPYEQYF.

The chain links TRBV27 to TRBJ1-2, with D perhaps matching TRBD1 (5 bases). Germline CDR1 MNHEY, CDR2 SMNVEV (reference sequence). This CDR3 has 14 residues. With 5 bases removed from V and 3 bases from J, the gap between germline ends came to 13 bases. This CDR3 is CASSPGRADYGYTF. DNA for the CDR3: TGTGCCAGCAGTCCAGGGCGGGCGGACTATGGCTACACCTTC.

The chain is built from TRBV5-1 and TRBJ1-3; TRBD1 is a possible D gene (5 bases). Trimming cost V 2 bases and J 0 bases, with 15 bases left between them. The CDR3 consists of 17 residues. Germline CDR1 SGHRS, CDR2 YFSETQ. The CDR3 bases are TGCGCCAGCAGCTTAGGACGGACACCCACCTCTGGAAACACCATATATTTT. Residues: CASSLGRTPTSGNTIYF.

The V and J genes are TRBV4-1 and TRBJ1-5, with D uncertain. This CDR3 has 19 amino acids. Germline-derived CDR1 and CDR2 are MGHRA and YSYEKL. V lost 4 bases, J lost 1 base, and 23 bases lay in between. The CDR3 here is CASSPLNPGGIRSNQPQHF. CDR3 coding DNA: TGCGCCAGCAGCCCACTGAACCCAGGAGGGATTAGGAGCAATCAGCCCCAGCATTTT.

The chain uses TRBV11-3 and TRBJ1-6; no clear D. The V gene lost 5 bases and the J gene lost 5 bases, with 10 bases spanning the gap. This CDR3 is built from 14 residues. CDR1 and CDR2 from the germline V gene are SGHNT and YENEEA. The CDR3 DNA is TGTGCCAGCAGCACCGAGGAGCATAATTCACCCCTCCACTTT. Translation: CASSTEEHNSPLHF.

This rearrangement joins TRBV11-3 to TRBJ1-1; TRBD1 matches 7 bases. The CDR3 runs 14 residues. Trimming at V came to 5 bases and at J to 8 bases, leaving 11 bases not matched to a gene. Per the germline V gene, CDR1 is SGHNT and CDR2 is YENEEA. The CDR3 loop is CASSRRLTGEEAFF. CDR3 bases: TGTGCCAGCAGCCGACGACTTACAGGGGAAGAAGCTTTCTTT.

The J gene is TRBJ1-4, the V gene TRBV4-3; TRBD1 agrees at 8 bases. This CDR3 has 15 amino acids. Unmatched junction bases numbered 5, after V lost 0 bases and J lost 8 bases. Germline V gene data show CDR1 as LGHNA and CDR2 as YSLEER. The CDR3 DNA reads TGCGCCAGCAGCCAAGAGGGCAGGGGGCGAGAAAAACTGTTTTTT. Its translation is CASSQEGRGREKLFF.

This chain links TRBV10-3 with TRBJ1-1; D is unclear. V was shortened by 0 bases and J by 6 bases, with 8 bases between the two germline ends. Germline V gives CDR1 ENHRY, CDR2 SYGVKD. The CDR3 totals 13 residues. The CDR3 bases are TGTGCCATCAGTGAGTCGCTGGACGCTGAAGCTTTCTTT. This translates into CAISESLDAEAFF.

This clone has a single count. The V call is TRBV5-8, the J call TRBJ2-7; the D is unclear. Germline CDR1 and CDR2: SGHTS and YDEGEE. Trimming took 2 bases from V and 1 from J, leaving 1 base between them. The CDR3 has 11 residues. The CDR3, as DNA: TGTGCCAGCAGCTTTTCCTACGAGCAGTACTTC. Protein product: CASSFSYEQYF.

The chain recombines TRBV30 with TRBJ2-2; weak D call: TRBD2 (6 bases). This CDR3 contains 14 residues. The V and J ends lost 3 bases and 6 bases respectively, with 14 bases between them. Germline-derived CDR1 and CDR2 are GTSNPN and SVGIG (reference sequence). The CDR3 spells CAWRYRGIAGELFF. CDR3 DNA: TGTGCCTGGAGATATCGGGGGATTGCCGGGGAGCTGTTTTTT.

This chain connects TRBV2 to TRBJ2-3; the D gene is possibly TRBD1 (6 bases). The CDR3 consists of 15 residues. The ends were cut back, 6 bases at V and 2 bases at J, with 15 bases in the middle. In germline, CDR1 is SNHLY, CDR2 FYNNEI. This CDR3 is CASRRGWEDTDTQYF. CDR3 DNA sequence: TGTGCCAGCAGGAGGGGGTGGGAAGACACAGATACGCAGTATTTT.

The CDR3 nucleotides read TGTGCCAGCAGGCCCGGGACAGGGTTTAACTATGGCTACACCTTC. The encoded protein is CASRPGTGFNYGYTF. The chain combines TRBV6-5 with TRBJ1-2, with 9 bases identical to TRBD1. Germline V gene lookup returns CDR1 MNHEY and CDR2 SVGAGI. This CDR3 spans 15 amino acids. V shed 6 bases and J 1 base; nucleotides not matched to a gene: 6.

This clone was picked up a small number of times. This rearrangement joins TRBV6-5 to TRBJ1-5, with TRBD1 matching 12 bases. CDR3 length equals 15 residues. Germline-derived CDR1 and CDR2 are MNHEY and SVGAGI. Unmatched junction bases numbered 6, after V lost 6 bases and J lost 6 bases. CDR3 loop: CASRAGTGGGQPQHF. CDR3 nucleotides: TGTGCCAGCAGGGCCGGGACAGGGGGCGGTCAGCCCCAGCATTTT.

Worth noting for this clone: Other DNA sequences within the sample encode an identical CDR3. This chain joins TRBV9 and TRBJ2-7; D is unclear. V lost 4 bases and J lost 3, with 5 bases in between. CDR1 and CDR2 (germline): SGDLS, YYNGEE. CDR3 length equals 11 residues. CDR3 amino acids: CASSSDYEQYF. The CDR3 nucleotides read TGTGCCAGCAGCTCAGACTACGAGCAGTACTTC. Complete variable domain (other parts from reference TRBV9 and TRBJ2-7): DSGVTQTPKHLITATGQRVTLRCSPRSGDLSVYWYQQSLDQGLQFLIQYYNGEERAKGNILERFSAQQFPDLHSELNLSSLELGDSALYFCASSSDYEQYFGPGTRLTVT.

This clone appeared once. The chain is built from TRBV2 and TRBJ2-7, with 10 bases aligning to TRBD2. V shed 3 bases and J 5 bases; nucleotides not matched to a gene: 7. CDR1 is SNHLY and CDR2 is FYNNEI in the germline V gene. This CDR3 has 15 amino acids. In nucleotides, the CDR3 is TGTGCCAGCAGTGACCCTAGCGGGGGTCGGAACGAGCAGTACTTC. This codes for CASSDPSGGRNEQYF.

The genes are TRBV10-3 and TRBJ2-3, with TRBD1 identical over 9 bases. The CDR3 loop spans 14 amino acids. The germline V gene encodes CDR1 ENHRY and CDR2 SYGVKD. J was trimmed by 3 bases and V by 5 bases; bases with no gene match: 3. CDR3 in DNA: TGTGCCATCAGTCCGGGACAGGGAACAGATACGCAGTATTTT. Its protein product is CAISPGQGTDTQYF.

The chain links TRBV2 to TRBJ2-2, with 10 bases aligning to TRBD2. This CDR3 comprises 16 residues. The ends lost 4 bases at V and 3 bases at J; junction bases unmatched: 5. The V gene's germline CDR1 is SNHLY and CDR2 FYNNEI. CDR3 protein: CASSGLAGVYTGELFF. The CDR3 nucleotides read TGTGCCAGCAGTGGTCTAGCGGGGGTGTACACCGGGGAGCTGTTTTTT.

The chain combines TRBV11-2 with TRBJ2-3, with 8 bases matching TRBD2. The ends lost 2 bases at V and 1 base at J; junction bases unmatched: 2. Germline-derived CDR1 and CDR2 are SGHAT and FQNNGV. This CDR3 is built from 15 residues. The CDR3 DNA sequence: TGTGCCAGCAGCTTAAGGCGGGGGGGCACAGATACGCAGTATTTT. It translates to CASSLRRGGTDTQYF.

This chain joins TRBV19 and TRBJ1-2; the D is unclear. From germline, CDR1 is LNHDA and CDR2 SQIVND (reference sequence). Trimming took off 7 bases at V and 3 bases at J, with 9 bases between the two ends. This CDR3 comprises 12 residues. The CDR3 DNA reads as TGTGCCAGTATGGGCGGGTACTATGGCTACACCTTC. This codes for CASMGGYYGYTF.

The gene calls are TRBV5-1 and TRBJ2-7; a weak D match, TRBD2 (6 bases). The CDR3 totals 13 residues. Germline assignment: CDR1 SGHRS and CDR2 YFSETQ. Between the trimmed V and J ends, which lost 4 bases and 3 bases, there was a span of 11 bases. The CDR3 protein is CASSLREDYEQYF. In nucleotides, the CDR3 is TGCGCCAGCAGCCTGCGGGAAGACTACGAGCAGTACTTC.

The chain has TRBV21-1 and TRBJ1-1. TRBV21-1 is annotated as a pseudogene. CDR3 length: 18 amino acids. The CDR3 DNA is TGTGCCAGCAGCACCAGGACGGCCAAAGGAGGAGTGAACACTGAAGCTTTCTTT. Translated: CASSTRTAKGGVNTEAFF.

CDR3 protein: CASSTGTGSTYNSPLHF. CDR3 DNA: TGTGCCAGCTCAACGGGGACAGGGAGCACCTATAATTCACCCCTCCACTTT. This rearrangement joins TRBV18 to TRBJ1-6; TRBD1 agrees at 9 bases. The germline V gene has CDR1 KGHSH and CDR2 LQKENI. The V and J ends lost 5 bases and 2 bases, in that order; junction bases with no gene match: 7. The CDR3 is 17 residues long.

V and J are TRBV9 and TRBJ1-2; 7 bases map to TRBD1. V shed 3 bases, J shed 5 bases, and the junction held 7 bases outside the gene matches. In germline, CDR1 is SGDLS, CDR2 YYNGEE. CDR3 length equals 14 residues. The CDR3: CASSGTGVNYGYTF. The CDR3 DNA sequence: TGTGCCAGCAGCGGTACAGGGGTAAATTATGGCTACACCTTC.

The chain is built from TRBV19 and TRBJ1-1; D is unresolved. Germline values: CDR1 LNHDA, CDR2 SQIVND (reference sequence). The CDR3 is 12 amino acids. With 5 bases removed from V and 1 base from J, the gap between germline ends came to 5 bases. The CDR3 spells CASSWGNTEAFF. The CDR3 bases are TGTGCCAGTAGTTGGGGGAACACTGAAGCTTTCTTT.

The chain joins TRBV13 to TRBJ1-1; 9 bases are a match to TRBD1. The CDR3 loop spans 15 amino acids. V was pared by 4 bases and J by 0 bases, with 3 bases of the junction left unmatched. CDR1 and CDR2 from the germline V gene are PRHDT and FYEKMQ (reference sequence). CDR3 DNA sequence: TGTGCCAGCAGCTCCCGACAGGGGGTGAACACTGAAGCTTTCTTT. The encoded protein is CASSSRQGVNTEAFF. Combining the CDR3 with reference TRBV13 and TRBJ1-1 gives the whole variable domain AAGVIQSPRHLIKEKRETATLKCYPIPRHDTVYWYQQGPGQDPQFLISFYEKMQSDKGSIPDRFSAQQFSDYHSELNMSSLELGDSALYFCASSSRQGVNTEAFFGQGTRLTVV.

The chain has TRBV2 and TRBJ1-2; 8 bases map to TRBD1. The germline V gene encodes CDR1 SNHLY and CDR2 FYNNEI. The V and J ends lost 6 bases and 8 bases, in that order; junction bases with no gene match: 11. The CDR3 has 14 amino acids. CDR3 sequence reads: CASRERTGSGGYTF. CDR3 DNA sequence: TGTGCCAGCAGGGAGAGGACAGGGTCGGGCGGCTACACCTTC.

The chain joins TRBV5-5 to TRBJ1-1; perhaps TRBD1 as D (6 bases). Per germline, CDR1 SGHKS and CDR2 YYEKEE (reference sequence). V shed 1 base and J shed 8 bases, with 18 bases lying between them. The CDR3 sequence is 15 residues long. CDR3 sequence: CASSLIWGPILEAFF. CDR3 nucleotide sequence: TGTGCCAGCAGCTTGATCTGGGGGCCTATTCTCGAAGCTTTCTTT.